This T cell receptor beta chain is from a study of cytomegalovirus exposure and HLA in healthy donors. Study-wide results and limits: Rare TCR sequences predominated, though certain public TCRs were found in many donors. The listing of 150 to 200 TCR beta chains classed them as cytomegalovirus-associated. TCR clusters originating in the first cohort tended to co-occur in the 120 validation repertoires, according to a later analysis.

CDR3 size: 16 residues. V shed 0 bases, J shed 5 bases, and the junction held 7 bases outside the gene matches. Looked up from germline, CDR1 is GTSNPN and CDR2 is SVGIG (reference sequence). Data came from immunoSEQ multiplex PCR; TCRdb stores just in-frame clones and leaves some out. The sample comprises a few hundred thousand clones, about 86% of which are singletons, and approximately 1% rests with the top ten. Concerning this clone itself: Antigen specificity is unknown.

This clonotype was sampled from a woman aged 18-29 years in good health and CMV-seronegative. J is TRBJ2-5 and V is TRBV30, with 12 bases fitting TRBD1. The sample comprised PBMCs. CDR3 DNA: TGTGCCTGGAGTGTACTCGGGACAGGGGGCTTCGAGACCCAGTACTTC. It yields the protein CAWSVLGTGGFETQYF.